What follows is one T cell receptor (beta chain) and its context. Antigen: not known. CDR1 is KGHDR and CDR2 is SFDVKD in the germline V gene. The CDR3 runs to 15 residues. The V segment lost 3 bases and the J segment 10 bases; nucleotides outside the gene matches: 9. The Oncomine TCR Beta short-read assay was what sequenced the DNA obtained from cultured CD4+ T cells. TCRdb re-called the PCR reads through MiXCR, storing one row per CDR3 protein. The sample yields about 25,000 distinct CDR3 sequences, 45% to 50% seen once. These data belong to a study of vaccination and CD4 T cells after COVID-19. The wider study: Convalescent individuals numbered four females and six males, two being Hispanic. Participants were given two doses of BNT162b2 or mRNA-1273 vaccine. Sampling post-COVID took place a median 101 days after diagnosis (range 35 to 161).

Stated treatment: approximately nine-day PBMC culture with coronavirus spike peptide pools or control peptides (ViraFEST assay). The chain uses TRBV24-1 and TRBJ2-2; 8 positions agree with TRBD1. The sample comprised CD4+ T cells from blood, cultured in vitro. The clonotype comes from a human donor who had recovered from COVID-19. CDR3 coding DNA: TGTGCCACCAGTGATAGAAACAGGGGGTTAGCGGAGCTGTTTTTT. This translates into CATSDRNRGLAELFF.